This TCR beta chain was sequenced in a study of blood T cell repertoires in COVID-19. Overall study: The analysed material was cDNA or gDNA that came from T cells, B-cell-depleted T cells, or PBMCs.

Sequenced by immunoSEQ multiplex PCR; TCRdb stores in-frame clones only, minus some. The sample shows about 120,000 clones, around 89% of them seen only once. Germline CDR1 reads SGHTA; CDR2 reads FQGNSA. V lost 5 bases and J 5 bases, leaving 18 bases between the germline ends. The CDR3 consists of 15 residues. The sequence was collected from a human donor with acute or convalescent COVID-19. The donor label of this sample is uncertain. The chain employs TRBV7-2 and TRBJ2-5; D might be TRBD2 (7 bases). Sequenced material: peripheral blood. The CDR3 spells CASSTAPGGGETQYF. In DNA, the CDR3 is TGTGCCAGCAGCACCGCCCCGGGGGGCGGGGAGACCCAGTACTTC.